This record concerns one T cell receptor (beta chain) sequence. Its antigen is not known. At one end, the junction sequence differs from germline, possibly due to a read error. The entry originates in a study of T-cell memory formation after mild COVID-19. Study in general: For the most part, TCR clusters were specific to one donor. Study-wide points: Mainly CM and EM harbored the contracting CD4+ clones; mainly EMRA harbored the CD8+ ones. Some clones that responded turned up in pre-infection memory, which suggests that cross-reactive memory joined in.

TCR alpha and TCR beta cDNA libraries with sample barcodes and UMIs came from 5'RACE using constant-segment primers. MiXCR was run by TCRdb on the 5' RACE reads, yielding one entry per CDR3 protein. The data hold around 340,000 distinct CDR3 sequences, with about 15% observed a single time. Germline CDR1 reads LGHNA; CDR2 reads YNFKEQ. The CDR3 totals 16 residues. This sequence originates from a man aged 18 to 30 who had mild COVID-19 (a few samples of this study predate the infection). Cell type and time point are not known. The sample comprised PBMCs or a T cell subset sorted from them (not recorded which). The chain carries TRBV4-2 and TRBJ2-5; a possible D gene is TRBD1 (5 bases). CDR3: CASRQDLGTGQETQYF. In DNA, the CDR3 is TGTGCCAGCAGACAAGATCTGGGAACAGGTCAAGAGACCCAGTACTTC.